The 22 T cell receptor beta chains presented below share a single source sample, sequenced in a study of T cells in women clearing cervical HPV infection. TCRdb's table, derived via immunoSEQ multiplex PCR, lists solely in-frame clones and lacks some. In all, the sample yields fewer than 35,000 clones. Sequencing was performed on blood buffy coat. Receptor source: a woman aged 18 to 75 with a cervical HPV16 infection that either progressed to CIN3+ or cleared (not recorded which).

For this clone: The sequence runs out 3 residues before the end of the CDR3; the remainder is reconstructed from the germline J gene. The genes are TRBV4-2 and TRBJ1-4; D gene ambiguous. The V end was cut by 1 base, the J end by 5 bases, with 11 bases between. Per the germline V gene, CDR1 is LGHNA and CDR2 is YNFKEQ. The CDR3 covers 15 residues. The CDR3 sequence is CASSQVEQPNEKLFF. CDR3 DNA, as far as it was read: TGTGCCAGCAGCCAAGTTGAACAACCCAATGAAAAA.

Comments on this clone: A read error may account for a junction end that differs from germline. The read ends 3 residues shy of where the CDR3 ends; the end is completed using the germline J gene. This chain links TRBV4-2 with TRBJ2-2; D may be TRBD2 (6 bases). CDR3 size: 18 residues. Germline V gene sequence: CDR1 LGHNA, CDR2 YNFKEQ. The CDR3: CASSQVPLSGANTGELFF. CDR3 DNA (partial): TGCGCCAGCAGCCAGGTCCCCCTTAGCGGAGCGAACACCGGGGAG.

In the case of this clone: The read falls 3 residues short of the CDR3 end, and the missing part is taken from the germline J gene. The chain employs TRBV10-1 and TRBJ2-2; D unresolved. Germline values: CDR1 WNHNN, CDR2 SYGVQD (reference sequence). The CDR3 contains 13 residues. The part of the CDR3 DNA that was read is TGCGCCAGCAGTGACGGTTCTAATGAAAAG. Residues: CASSDGSNEK. The entire CDR3 protein reads CASSDGSNEKLFF.

With regard to this clone: The read terminates 3 residues before the CDR3 end, so the remaining end is supplied by the germline J gene. V usage is TRBV30 and J usage is TRBJ1-1, with D possibly matching TRBD1 (6 bases). This CDR3 region has 16 residues. Trimming took 0 bases from V and 0 from J, leaving 14 bases between them. The germline CDR1 and CDR2 sequences are GTSNPN and SVGIG (reference sequence). The CDR3 DNA, read in part, is TGTGCCTGGAGTGTACAGGGAAGTGGGATGAACACTGAA. Its translation is CAWSVQGSGMNTE. The complete CDR3 protein is CAWSVQGSGMNTEAFF.

Points on this clone: The read is 3 residues too short to cover the CDR3 end, so that end is filled in from the germline J gene. V gene TRBV5-3 combines with J gene TRBJ2-5, with a tentative D call TRBD1 (5 bases). TRBV5-3 is labeled an ORF, and its function is uncertain. The CDR3 runs 14 residues. The V end was cut by 6 bases, the J end by 4 bases, with 16 bases between. The sequenced part of the CDR3 DNA is TGTGCCAGAACGCTCCTTACAGGCGTAGAGACC. This sequence encodes CARTLLTGVET. The full CDR3 protein reads CARTLLTGVETQYF.

Worth noting for this clone: The read terminates 3 residues before the CDR3 end, so the remaining end is supplied by the germline J gene. The chain recombines TRBV20-1 with TRBJ1-1; TRBD1 agrees at 7 bases. V shed 3 bases and J 0 bases; nucleotides not matched to a gene: 16. This CDR3 contains 18 residues. CDR1 is DFQATT, CDR2 SNEGSKA, per germline (reference sequence). The covered CDR3 bases are TGCAGTGCTAGGGGGGGACGACAGGGAGGATCGATGAACACTGAA. The encoded protein is CSARGGRQGGSMNTE. The entire CDR3 reads CSARGGRQGGSMNTEAFF.

Concerning this clone itself: The CDR3 end falls 3 residues outside the read, so it is completed with the germline J gene. The chain employs TRBV18 and TRBJ1-4, with D possibly TRBD1 on 5 matching bases. The germline V gene encodes CDR1 KGHSH and CDR2 LQKENI. The CDR3 has 13 amino acids. The sequenced part of the CDR3 DNA is TGTGCCAGCTCACCAGAGGGGAATTCACCA. It encodes CASSPEGNSP. The CDR3 in its entirety is CASSPEGNSPLFF.

To note about this clone: The read stops 3 residues short of the end of the CDR3; the missing end is completed from the germline J gene. The V and J genes are TRBV6-2 or TRBV6-3 and TRBJ2-7, with 8 bases that match TRBD1. Losses at the gene ends were 5 bases for V and 0 bases for J; bases not matched to a gene: 6. CDR3 length: 15 residues. Germline CDR1 and CDR2: MNHEY and SVGEGT. The CDR3 loop is CASSDRQGLSYEQYF. The part of the CDR3 DNA that was read is TGTGCCAGCAGTGACCGACAGGGGCTCTCCTACGAG.

For this clone: The read terminates 3 residues before the CDR3 end, so the remaining end is supplied by the germline J gene. The genes are TRBV7-6 and TRBJ2-2, with D possibly matching TRBD1 (6 bases). The CDR3 runs to 15 residues. V was pared by 4 bases and J by 10 bases, with 19 bases between. Germline CDR1 is SGHVS and CDR2 is FNYEAQ. CDR3 protein: CASSSRGPDRVELFF. CDR3 DNA (partial): TGTGCCAGCAGCTCCAGGGGCCCGGATCGGGTGGAG.

To note about this clone: The read finishes 3 residues shy of the CDR3 end, and the germline J gene is used to complete it. The V gene is TRBV18, the J gene TRBJ2-1, with a weak D call TRBD1 (5 bases). The CDR3 consists of 15 residues. The V gene lost 6 bases and the J gene lost 4 bases, with 16 bases spanning the gap. Germline CDR1 reads KGHSH; CDR2 reads LQKENI. The covered CDR3 bases are TGTGCCAGCTCCCCCGAGGTAGGGGTTTACAATGAG. It codes for CASSPEVGVYNE. The whole CDR3 reads CASSPEVGVYNEQFF.

With respect to this clone: The read ends 3 residues before the CDR3 terminus; that terminus is restored from the germline J gene. The V call is TRBV20-1, the J call TRBJ2-5; possible D gene TRBD1, 6 bases. The V end was cut by 6 bases, the J end by 0 bases, with 20 bases between. CDR1 is DFQATT, CDR2 SNEGSKA, per germline (reference sequence). CDR3 length: 16 amino acids. The CDR3 is CSALPPGQEYQETQYF. The CDR3 bases that were read are TGCAGTGCCCTACCTCCGGGACAAGAGTACCAAGAGACC.

About this clone itself: From the germline J gene comes the end of the CDR3, since the read stops 3 residues before it. J is TRBJ2-7 and V is TRBV5-4; TRBD2 matches at 9 bases. Per germline, CDR1 SGHNT and CDR2 YYREEE (reference sequence). V shed 0 bases and J 4 bases; nucleotides not matched to a gene: 8. The CDR3 contains 16 residues. CDR3 DNA (partial): TGTGCCAGCAGCTTGGGCGGAGCGGGAGGTTTTTACGAG. Translation gives CASSLGGAGGFYE. The entire CDR3 sequence reads CASSLGGAGGFYEQYF. Complete variable domain (other parts from reference TRBV5-4 and TRBJ2-7): ETGVTQSPTHLIKTRGQQVTLRCSSQSGHNTVSWYQQALGQGPQFIFQYYREEENGRGNFPPRFSGLQFPNYSSELNVNALELDDSALYLCASSLGGAGGFYEQYFGPGTRLTVT.

Comments on this clone: The CDR3 end is not reached by the read, which stops 3 residues before it; the germline J gene fills it in. The chain links TRBV18 to TRBJ2-4; D perhaps matches TRBD1 (7 bases). From germline, CDR1 is KGHSH and CDR2 LQKENI. The CDR3 loop spans 14 amino acids. The CDR3 bases that were read are TGTGCCAGCTCACCAAACAGGGGAGGAGGAGGT. Translating gives CASSPNRGGGG. The whole CDR3 protein reads CASSPNRGGGGQYF. Filled out from reference TRBV18 and TRBJ2-4, the complete variable domain reads NAGVMQNPRHLVRRRGQEARLRCSPMKGHSHVYWYRQLPEEGLKFMVYLQKENIIDESGMPKERFSAEFPKEGPSILRIQQVVRGDSAAYFCASSPNRGGGGQYFGAGTRLSVL.

As concerns this clone: Read data end 3 residues before the CDR3 end; the end is taken from the germline J gene. This rearrangement joins TRBV19 to TRBJ2-7; TRBD1 matches at 8 bases. CDR1 and CDR2 from the germline V gene are LNHDA and SQIVND (reference sequence). The CDR3 extends over 16 amino acids. V lost 3 bases to trimming and J lost 5 bases; unmatched junction nucleotides: 12. CDR3 in amino acids: CASSMVGTGSSHEQYF. Incomplete CDR3 DNA: TGTGCCAGTAGTATGGTAGGGACAGGATCGTCTCACGAG.

Comments on this clone: The read falls 3 residues short of the CDR3 end, and the missing part is taken from the germline J gene. This chain connects TRBV6-1 to TRBJ2-7, with D tentatively TRBD1 or TRBD2 (5 bases each). V dropped 3 bases and J dropped 2 bases, with 14 bases sitting between them. The CDR3 is made up of 15 amino acids. Germline assignment: CDR1 MNHNS and CDR2 SASEGT. The covered CDR3 bases are TGTGCCAGCAGTGATAGAGGGGCGGTAGCCTACGAG. As protein: CASSDRGAVAYE. The CDR3 in full is CASSDRGAVAYEQYF.

CDR3: CASNEQGAQNSPLHF. The part of the CDR3 DNA that was read is TGTGCCAGTAACGAACAGGGGGCTCAGAATTCACCC. This chain uses TRBV19 with TRBJ1-6, with 9 bases that match TRBD1. The read ends 3 residues shy of where the CDR3 ends; the end is completed using the germline J gene. This CDR3 is 15 amino acids long. J was trimmed by 7 bases and V by 7 bases; bases with no gene match: 8. Germline V gives CDR1 LNHDA, CDR2 SQIVND (reference sequence).

Concerning this clone itself: With the read ending 3 residues before the CDR3 end, the germline J gene is used to fill in that end. The chain joins TRBV19 to TRBJ2-3; D is perhaps TRBD2 (7 bases). The length of the CDR3 is 15 residues. V was trimmed by 0 bases and J by 7 bases, leaving 14 bases between them. Germline CDR1 and CDR2: LNHDA and SQIVND (reference sequence). The CDR3 loop reads CASSIEWGGGNTQYF. CDR3 bases read: TGTGCCAGTAGTATAGAATGGGGGGGCGGGAATACG.

To note about this clone: The read halts 3 residues ahead of the CDR3 end, with the missing end drawn from the germline J gene. The chain combines TRBV7-2 with TRBJ1-5, with 8 bases aligning to TRBD1. CDR1 and CDR2 (germline): SGHTA, FQGNSA. The CDR3 covers 15 residues. The CDR3 loop reads CASRFRQGSTDPQHF. The covered CDR3 bases are TGTGCCAGCAGATTCCGACAGGGGAGCACAGATCCC.

As concerns this clone: The read gets to within 3 residues of the CDR3 end, and the germline J gene fills in the rest. The chain is built from TRBV13 and TRBJ2-2, with 7 bases identical to TRBD1. Trimming at V came to 8 bases and at J to 7 bases, leaving 7 bases not matched to a gene. The CDR3 is made up of 13 amino acids. From germline, CDR1 is PRHDT and CDR2 FYEKMQ (reference sequence). CDR3 in amino acids: CASRDSRHGELFF. CDR3 DNA (partial): TGTGCCAGCCGGGACAGTCGCCACGGGGAG.

CDR3 DNA, as far as it was read: TGCAGTGCCATGGGGCTCGTTAGCAATCAGCCC. This codes for CSAMGLVSNQP. The whole CDR3 protein is CSAMGLVSNQPQHF. The chain is built from TRBV20-1 and TRBJ1-5; D might be TRBD1 (5 bases). The read halts 3 residues ahead of the CDR3 end, with the missing end drawn from the germline J gene. With 6 bases removed from V and 0 bases from J, the gap between germline ends came to 12 bases. Germline V gene lookup returns CDR1 DFQATT and CDR2 SNEGSKA (reference sequence). This CDR3 comprises 14 residues.

With regard to this clone: The read ends 3 residues before the CDR3 terminus; that terminus is restored from the germline J gene. J is TRBJ2-5 and V is TRBV2, with D perhaps matching TRBD2 (5 bases). The CDR3 is 15 amino acids. Germline loops: CDR1 SNHLY, CDR2 FYNNEI. V lost 2 bases to trimming and J lost 1 base, with 11 bases between them. The CDR3 sequence: CASSEIRGLQETQYF. CDR3 bases read: TGTGCCAGCAGTGAAATCAGAGGGCTCCAAGAGACC.

In regard to this clone: The sequenced fragment ends 3 residues before the CDR3 boundary, so the rest is inferred from the germline J gene. The J gene is TRBJ2-5, the V gene TRBV2; D is unresolved. This CDR3 spans 14 amino acids. CDR1 is SNHLY and CDR2 is FYNNEI in the germline V gene. V gave up 1 base and J gave up 1 base, with 7 bases separating them. The DNA read from the CDR3 is TGTGCCAGCAGTGAAGATAACAGCCAAGAGACC. Its protein is CASSEDNSQET. The whole CDR3 sequence reads CASSEDNSQETQYF.